The 6 T cell receptor beta chains presented below share a single source sample, sequenced in a study of monozygotic twins with inflammatory bowel disease. TCRdb reworked the 5' RACE reads into one entry per CDR3 protein, no DNA. The repertoire table contains about 330,000 distinct CDR3 sequences. The sample consisted of blood. The receptor source for this set is a human donor with ulcerative colitis or Crohn's disease, or a healthy co-twin of an affected twin (not recorded which).

This chain uses TRBV27 with TRBJ2-6; with no DNA, the TCRdb D assignment of TRBD1 cannot be verified. The germline V gene encodes CDR1 MNHEY and CDR2 SMNVEV (reference sequence). There are 16 residues in the CDR3. CDR3: CASSSRGGSGANVLTF.

This chain uses TRBV12-3 or TRBV12-4 with TRBJ1-1; lacking DNA, the TRBD1 call made by TCRdb goes unchecked. The CDR3 covers 13 residues. This CDR3 is CASSLTGATEAFF.

The rearrangement joins TRBV15 to TRBJ2-7; as DNA is missing, the TRBD1 call by TCRdb cannot be tested. The CDR3 runs to 13 residues. The germline V gene encodes CDR1 LNHNV and CDR2 YYDKDF (reference sequence). CDR3: CATSRPGTYEQYF.

The chain has TRBV7-2 and TRBJ2-7; absent DNA, TCRdb's TRBD2 call cannot be checked. Germline CDR1 is SGHTA and CDR2 is FQGNSA. The CDR3 extends over 13 amino acids. Here the CDR3 reads CASSLDGSREQYF.

The genes are TRBV4-2 and TRBJ1-3; with no DNA, the TCRdb D assignment of TRBD1 cannot be verified. The length of the CDR3 is 14 residues. CDR1 and CDR2 (germline): LGHNA, YNFKEQ. This CDR3 is CASSQGTGGSTIYF.

The CDR3 protein is CASSVGGGMRTDTQYF. The rearrangement links TRBV9 to TRBJ2-3; TCRdb returns TRBD1, unconfirmable since there is no DNA. The CDR3 length is 16 residues. Germline V gene sequence: CDR1 SGDLS, CDR2 YYNGEE.